A single sample gave rise to the 21 T cell receptor beta chains below, sequenced in a study of blood T cells in healthy people across ages. Primed by a sample-barcoded 5' primer and a J-beta primer mix, a second PCR proceeded for roughly 7 to 11 cycles. Each CDR3 protein is one row after TCRdb ran MiXCR on the 5' RACE reads. Here the sample spans 850,000 to 950,000 distinct CDR3 sequences, 25% to 35% being singletons. The material sequenced was blood. The receptors derive from a woman older than 75 in good health.

This clonotype appeared a few times. The J gene is TRBJ2-2, the V gene TRBV20-1; 8 positions agree with TRBD2. Losses at the gene ends were 6 bases for V and 1 base for J; bases not matched to a gene: 7. Germline assignment: CDR1 DFQATT and CDR2 SNEGSKA (reference sequence). The CDR3 has 15 amino acids. The DNA for the CDR3 is TGCAGTGCCACCCCCCTAGCGGGGAACACCGGGGAGCTGTTTTTT. Its protein is CSATPLAGNTGELFF.

This clonotype occurred many times. V gene TRBV6-2 or TRBV6-3 combines with J gene TRBJ1-2; D unresolved. The CDR3 length is 16 residues. CDR1 and CDR2 (germline): MNHEY, SVGEGT. The ends were cut back, 0 bases at V and 4 bases at J, with 15 bases in the middle. CDR3 nucleotide sequence: TGTGCCAGCAGTTACTCGTCCGGACGGATACTCTATGGCTACACCTTC. It yields the protein CASSYSSGRILYGYTF.

This rearrangement joins TRBV12-3 or TRBV12-4 to TRBJ2-2; either TRBD1 or TRBD2 may fit D (5 bases each). Deletions cut 8 bases from V and 7 bases from J, with 23 bases between. The CDR3 loop spans 16 amino acids. The CDR3 nucleotides read TGTGCCAGCCTAGAGCAGTCGGGGCAGTTGGGCGGGGAGCTGTTTTTT. Residues: CASLEQSGQLGGELFF.

This clonotype was observed a handful of times. This clone may be a read error of a much larger clone one base away. The chain has TRBV6-6 and TRBJ1-2; D gene uncertain. Germline CDR1 reads MNHNY; CDR2 reads SVGAGI (reference sequence). The CDR3 loop spans 13 amino acids. The CDR3 DNA reads TGTGCCAGCAGTACCAGTGTAGTTGACGGCTGCACCTTC. As protein: CASSTSVVDGCTF.

Many counts were recorded for this clonotype. The chain links TRBV20-1 to TRBJ2-4; 9 bases map to TRBD1. With V trimmed by 3 bases and J by 4 bases, 7 bases remained unmatched. The CDR3 loop spans 15 amino acids. Germline-derived CDR1 and CDR2 are DFQATT and SNEGSKA (reference sequence). This chain's CDR3 is CSASRGTGTKNIQYF. The CDR3 DNA reads TGCAGTGCTAGTCGCGGGACAGGGACAAAAAACATTCAGTACTTC.

This clonotype appeared many times. The V gene is TRBV12-3 or TRBV12-4, the J gene TRBJ2-1, with D possibly matching TRBD1 (6 bases). This CDR3 has 15 residues. The V end was cut by 3 bases, the J end by 4 bases, with 13 bases between. In nucleotides, the CDR3 is TGTGCCAGCAGTTTTGGGGTTCAGGGGTACAATGAGCAGTTCTTC. It encodes CASSFGVQGYNEQFF.

This clonotype occurred many times. The V and J genes are TRBV29-1 and TRBJ2-3; D is undetermined. Germline assignment: CDR1 SQVTM and CDR2 ANQGSEA. V was clipped by 0 bases and J by 1 base, with 14 bases between them. The CDR3 runs 16 residues. CDR3 region: CSVEDRRILRTDTQYF. The CDR3 DNA reads as TGCAGCGTTGAAGATAGGAGAATCCTACGCACAGATACGCAGTATTTT.

Note on this clonotype: Since a much larger clone is just one base distant, this may be a read error. The J gene is TRBJ1-1, the V gene TRBV5-8; the D is unclear. Germline CDR1 is SGHTS and CDR2 is YDEGEE. This CDR3 spans 13 amino acids. The ends were cut back, 2 bases at V and 1 base at J, with 6 bases in the middle. The CDR3 DNA is TGTGCCAGCAGCTTATGGGCGAACACTGAAGCTTTCTTT. This gives the protein CASSLWANTEAFF.

J is TRBJ1-5 and V is TRBV5-6; 11 positions agree with TRBD1. This CDR3 region has 17 residues. The V segment lost 3 bases and the J segment 2 bases; nucleotides outside the gene matches: 7. Germline V CDR1 and CDR2: SGHDT, YYEEEE. The CDR3 protein is CASSWTGGVDGNQPQHF. The CDR3 region has the DNA TGTGCCAGCAGCTGGACAGGGGGCGTAGATGGCAATCAGCCCCAGCATTTT. Based on the CDR3 plus reference TRBV5-6 and TRBJ1-5, the full variable domain is DAGVTQSPTHLIKTRGQQVTLRCSPKSGHDTVSWYQQALGQGPQFIFQYYEEEERQRGNFPDRFSGHQFPNYSSELNVNALLLGDSALYLCASSWTGGVDGNQPQHFGDGTRLSIL.

V gene TRBV3-1 combines with J gene TRBJ1-6; D is unclear. With 3 bases removed from V and 0 bases from J, the gap between germline ends came to 3 bases. Germline-derived CDR1 and CDR2 are LGHDT and YNNKEL (reference sequence). CDR3 length equals 14 residues. The CDR3 loop is CASSQGSYNSPLHF. Written as DNA, the CDR3 is TGTGCCAGCAGCCAGGGCTCCTATAATTCACCCCTCCACTTT.

This clonotype was seen repeatedly, ten times or more. This chain connects TRBV6-4 to TRBJ2-3; D remains unclear. V lost 10 bases and J 1 base, leaving 21 bases between the germline ends. Germline lookup yields CDR1 MRHNA and CDR2 SNTAGT. The CDR3 runs 16 residues. The CDR3 DNA reads as TGTGCCACCCGACCGGATCTTGACGGTGGCACAGATACGCAGTATTTT. Translated, it gives CATRPDLDGGTDTQYF.

A note on this clonotype: With a much larger clone just one base away, this may be a read error. This chain uses TRBV20-1 with TRBJ2-3, with 7 bases matching TRBD2. CDR3 length equals 15 residues. CDR1 is DFQATT, CDR2 SNEGSKA, per germline (reference sequence). J was trimmed by 5 bases and V by 3 bases; bases with no gene match: 11. CDR3 loop: CSARGPAGNGDTQYF. DNA for the CDR3: TGCAGTGCTAGGGGGCCAGCGGGGAACGGAGATACGCAGTATTTT.

This sequence joins TRBV6-5 and TRBJ2-1; no reliable D call. The ends were cut back, 6 bases at V and 5 bases at J, with 17 bases in the middle. The CDR3 length is 15 residues. CDR1 and CDR2 (germline): MNHEY, SVGAGI. This CDR3 is CASRKTSAPNNEQFF. DNA for the CDR3: TGTGCCAGCAGGAAAACCAGCGCACCAAACAATGAGCAGTTCTTC.

A word on this clonotype: Given a much more abundant clone one base away, this may be a read error. V gene TRBV12-3 or TRBV12-4 combines with J gene TRBJ1-2, with D perhaps matching TRBD1 (6 bases). This CDR3 has 13 amino acids. This CDR3 reads CASRLGQSGGYTF. The CDR3 nucleotides are TGTGCCAGCAGGTTAGGACAGAGTGGCGGCTACACCTTC.

This chain joins TRBV15 and TRBJ1-1, with a weak D call TRBD1 (5 bases). The germline V gene encodes CDR1 LNHNV and CDR2 YYDKDF (reference sequence). Trimming took 1 base from V and 6 from J, leaving 12 bases between them. This CDR3 has 14 residues. The CDR3 is CATSRGEGFPEAFF. CDR3 coding DNA: TGTGCCACCAGCAGAGGTGAGGGGTTCCCTGAAGCTTTCTTT.

Comments on this clonotype: This may come from a read error, since a much larger clone is one base off. This sequence joins TRBV10-2 and TRBJ2-1; D may be TRBD1 or TRBD2 (5 bases each). With the DNA end fitting TRBJ2-7 better, the J assignment may be wrong. Germline V gene data show CDR1 as WSHSY and CDR2 as SAAADI. The length of the CDR3 is 15 residues. The CDR3 reads CASSVAGTKNNEQYF. In DNA form, the CDR3 reads TGCGCCAGCAGTGTGGCCGGGACCAAGAACAATGAGCAGTACTTC.

The V gene is TRBV4-1, the J gene TRBJ2-1; 8 bases map to TRBD1. CDR1 and CDR2 (germline): MGHRA, YSYEKL. The junction had 16 bases not matched to a gene; V was cut back by 1 base and J by 8 bases. The CDR3 covers 18 residues. CDR3 in amino acids: CASSQGVRRDRRLDEQFF. The CDR3 DNA sequence: TGCGCCAGCAGCCAAGGGGTAAGGAGGGACAGGCGGCTCGATGAGCAGTTCTTC.

The chain links TRBV7-2 to TRBJ1-1; D is unclear. In germline, CDR1 is SGHTA, CDR2 FQGNSA. This CDR3 region has 12 residues. Trimming pared 5 bases from V and 7 bases from J, leaving 11 bases between. CDR3 residues: CASSPLGIEAFF. Written as DNA, the CDR3 is TGTGCCAGCAGCCCACTGGGGATTGAAGCTTTCTTT.

The chain links TRBV12-3 or TRBV12-4 to TRBJ2-3; TRBD1 aligns across 7 bases. The CDR3 is 15 residues long. The V and J ends lost 6 bases and 13 bases, in that order; junction bases with no gene match: 19. CDR3 loop: CASSPTGVSTDAEYF. The CDR3 DNA reads TGTGCCAGCAGCCCTACAGGGGTGAGCACAGATGCGGAGTATTTT.

The table lists this clonotype with a few counts. The genes are TRBV24-1 and TRBJ1-5; TRBD1 matches at 9 bases. The CDR3 has 15 amino acids. The germline V gene has CDR1 KGHDR and CDR2 SFDVKD. J was trimmed by 4 bases and V by 4 bases; bases with no gene match: 4. CDR3 sequence: CATSESGTGNQPQHF. CDR3 bases: TGTGCCACCAGTGAATCCGGGACAGGGAATCAGCCCCAGCATTTT.

The rearrangement joins TRBV16 to TRBJ1-2; no firm D call. Between the trimmed V and J ends, which lost 0 bases and 3 bases, there was a span of 11 bases. Germline V gene data show CDR1 as KGHSY and CDR2 as FQNENV. The CDR3 consists of 15 residues. CDR3: CASSQSRMPDYGYTF. The CDR3 DNA follows: TGTGCCAGCAGCCAATCCCGGATGCCGGACTATGGCTACACCTTC.